These 27 T cell receptor beta chains came from one sample sequenced in a study of shared clonotypes between healthy human individuals. TCRdb keeps only in-frame clones here, not all; method: immunoSEQ multiplex PCR. The repertoire consists of some 2.3 million clones, with 93% occurring once and the leading ten covering about 0.41%. The sample comprised naive CD4+ T cells from PBMCs. Noted subset: CD45RA+ positively selected. These receptors were taken from a man younger than 35 in good health. Some clones in this sample may be carry-over from other donors' samples.

The gene calls are TRBV6-5 and TRBJ1-4; possibly TRBD1 for D (6 bases). The CDR3 is 13 amino acids. V lost 6 bases and J lost 4, with 9 bases in between. In germline, CDR1 is MNHEY, CDR2 SVGAGI. The chain's CDR3 is CASSAGVNEKLFF. The CDR3 DNA follows: TGTGCCAGCAGCGCAGGGGTTAATGAAAAACTGTTTTTT.

The CDR3 spells CASSLDGQGGRTEAFF. The CDR3 coding sequence is TGTGCCAGCAGCTTAGATGGGCAGGGAGGACGGACTGAAGCTTTCTTT. The rearrangement uses TRBV7-9 and TRBJ1-1; a weak D match, TRBD1 (5 bases). CDR3 length: 16 residues. Germline V gene lookup returns CDR1 SEHNR and CDR2 FQNEAQ (reference sequence). V was shortened by 1 base and J by 5 bases, with 17 bases between the two germline ends.

This rearrangement joins TRBV2 to TRBJ2-5, with D possibly TRBD1 on 6 matching bases. This CDR3 has 15 amino acids. The germline V gene encodes CDR1 SNHLY and CDR2 FYNNEI. The V and J ends lost 6 bases and 0 bases respectively, with 14 bases between them. CDR3 in DNA: TGTGCCAGCAGACAGAGACAGGATTACCAAGAGACCCAGTACTTC. Protein product: CASRQRQDYQETQYF. The full variable domain, completed using reference TRBV2 and TRBJ2-5, is EPEVTQTPSHQVTQMGQEVILRCVPISNHLYFYWYRQILGQKVEFLVSFYNNEISEKSEIFDDQFSVERPDGSNFTLKIRSTKLEDSAMYFCASRQRQDYQETQYFGPGTRLLVL.

This sequence joins TRBV6-6 and TRBJ2-7, with D perhaps TRBD2 (6 bases). The CDR3 has 12 residues. Germline CDR1 and CDR2: MNHNY and SVGAGI (reference sequence). Trimming cost V 2 bases and J 5 bases, with 7 bases left between them. CDR3 nucleotide sequence: TGTGCCAGCAGTTACGGAGGGAACGAGCAGTACTTC. The encoded protein is CASSYGGNEQYF.

The chain links TRBV4-2 to TRBJ2-1; no clear D gene. CDR1 and CDR2 from the germline V gene are LGHNA and YNFKEQ. The CDR3 is 14 amino acids. Trimming stripped 3 bases from V and 8 bases from J, with 14 bases between. CDR3 sequence: CASSHGSGGDEQFF. The CDR3 nucleotides are TGTGCCAGCAGCCATGGAAGTGGTGGCGATGAGCAGTTCTTC.

The chain links TRBV28 to TRBJ2-1; weak D call: TRBD2 (6 bases). V was trimmed by 3 bases and J by 5 bases, leaving 11 bases between them. This CDR3 has 14 amino acids. Germline V gene lookup returns CDR1 MDHEN and CDR2 SYDVKM. CDR3 nucleotides: TGTGCCAGCAGTTTGCCGGGACTCGACAATGAGCAGTTCTTC. The encoded protein is CASSLPGLDNEQFF. Full variable domain (remainder filled in from reference TRBV28 and TRBJ2-1): DVKVTQSSRYLVKRTGEKVFLECVQDMDHENMFWYRQDPGLGLRLIYFSYDVKMKEKGDIPEGYSVSREKKERFSLILESASTNQTSMYLCASSLPGLDNEQFFGPGTRLTVL.

This clone has only one observation. The V call is TRBV27, the J call TRBJ2-5; tentative D call: TRBD1 (6 bases). V was trimmed by 5 bases and J by 1 base, leaving 8 bases between them. The CDR3 totals 13 residues. Germline V gives CDR1 MNHEY, CDR2 SMNVEV (reference sequence). Written as DNA, the CDR3 is TGTGCCAGCAGTCGGACAGCCCAAGAGACCCAGTACTTC. This sequence encodes CASSRTAQETQYF.

The genes are TRBV5-1 and TRBJ1-5; D remains ambiguous. Trimming shortened V by 2 bases and J by 8 bases, and 11 bases separated the two germline ends. Germline CDR1 is SGHRS and CDR2 is YFSETQ. This CDR3 spans 13 amino acids. CDR3 nucleotide sequence: TGCGCCAGCAGCTTTGCGGGGAGTGAGCCCCAGCATTTT. Translating it yields CASSFAGSEPQHF.

J is TRBJ2-1 and V is TRBV9, with TRBD2 matching 7 bases. CDR3 length equals 15 residues. The germline CDR1 and CDR2 sequences are SGDLS and YYNGEE. Trimming took 3 bases from V and 8 from J; bases not matched to a gene: 11. The DNA of the CDR3 is TGTGCCAGCAGCGAGGGAGGGTCGACCTGGGATGAGCAGTTCTTC. It translates to CASSEGGSTWDEQFF.

Notes on this clone: Distinct nucleotide sequences in the sample also encode this CDR3. This chain joins TRBV5-6 and TRBJ1-5, with D perhaps matching TRBD1 (6 bases). V lost 4 bases, J lost 0 bases, and 11 bases lay in between. This CDR3 spans 15 amino acids. The V gene's germline CDR1 is SGHDT and CDR2 YYEEEE. For the CDR3, the DNA is TGTGCCAGCAGCCTCAGGGGTTCTAGCAATCAGCCCCAGCATTTT. It encodes CASSLRGSSNQPQHF.

V gene TRBV5-4 combines with J gene TRBJ2-7; TRBD2 matches 7 bases. V lost 0 bases, J lost 3 bases, and 18 bases stayed unmatched. The CDR3 runs to 19 residues. CDR1 and CDR2 from the germline V gene are SGHNT and YYREEE (reference sequence). The CDR3: CASSLVRFTGGREIYEQYF. Written as DNA, the CDR3 is TGTGCCAGCAGCTTGGTTCGTTTTACGGGGGGACGCGAGATCTACGAGCAGTACTTC. The entire variable domain, with the rest obtained from reference TRBV5-4 and TRBJ2-7, is as follows: ETGVTQSPTHLIKTRGQQVTLRCSSQSGHNTVSWYQQALGQGPQFIFQYYREEENGRGNFPPRFSGLQFPNYSSELNVNALELDDSALYLCASSLVRFTGGREIYEQYFGPGTRLTVT.

V is TRBV5-6 and J is TRBJ1-5; D remains ambiguous. Germline V gene data show CDR1 as SGHDT and CDR2 as YYEEEE. V was cut by 2 bases and J by 4 bases, with 7 bases left in between. This CDR3 is built from 13 residues. CDR3 nucleotide sequence: TGTGCCAGCAGCTTCGGGGTTAATCAGCCCCAGCATTTT. This gives the protein CASSFGVNQPQHF.

The rearrangement links TRBV25-1 to TRBJ2-1; 7 bases agree with TRBD1. J was trimmed by 4 bases and V by 3 bases; bases with no gene match: 9. From germline, CDR1 is MGHDK and CDR2 SYGVNS. This CDR3 is built from 16 residues. CDR3 in amino acids: CASSDHDRVPYNEQFF. DNA for the CDR3: TGTGCCAGCAGTGACCACGACAGGGTTCCGTACAATGAGCAGTTCTTC.

V and J are TRBV5-1 and TRBJ2-2, with 10 bases lining up with TRBD1. This CDR3 contains 16 residues. CDR1 is SGHRS and CDR2 is YFSETQ in the germline V gene. J gave up 10 bases and V 3 bases, and 12 bases lay outside the gene matches. CDR3 bases: TGCGCCAGCAGCTGGCTGGATCGGGACAGGGGTATGGAGCTGTTTTTT. Its protein is CASSWLDRDRGMELFF. Drawing the rest from reference TRBV5-1 and TRBJ2-2, the complete variable domain is KAGVTQTPRYLIKTRGQQVTLSCSPISGHRSVSWYQQTPGQGLQFLFEYFSETQRNKGNFPGRFSGRQFSNSRSEMNVSTLELGDSALYLCASSWLDRDRGMELFFGEGSRLTVL.

The gene calls are TRBV7-2 and TRBJ2-7; D uncertain. The CDR3 spans 14 residues. Per the germline V gene, CDR1 is SGHTA and CDR2 is FQGNSA. Trimming stripped 0 bases from V and 1 base from J, with 7 bases between. CDR3 sequence: CASSLAFNSYEQYF. The CDR3 DNA reads as TGTGCCAGCAGCTTAGCGTTCAATTCCTACGAGCAGTACTTC.

The V call is TRBV30, the J call TRBJ1-4, with a weak D call TRBD1 (5 bases). Per germline, CDR1 GTSNPN and CDR2 SVGIG (reference sequence). The V end lost 2 bases, the J end lost 7 bases, and 14 bases lay between the germline ends. The CDR3 covers 14 residues. The CDR3 DNA follows: TGTGCCTGGAGTTGGGGTCAGGGAGGTGAAAAACTGTTTTTT. Translating it yields CAWSWGQGGEKLFF. Filled out from reference TRBV30 and TRBJ1-4, the complete variable domain reads SQTIHQWPATLVQPVGSPLSLECTVEGTSNPNLYWYRQAAGRGLQLLFYSVGIGQISSEVPQNLSASRPQDRQFILSSKKLLLSDSGFYLCAWSWGQGGEKLFFGSGTQLSVL.

CDR3 coding DNA: TGCGCCAGCAGCTTGGTTCAGATTGCGGGAGGCGCCTACGAGCAGTACTTC. It yields the protein CASSLVQIAGGAYEQYF. The V and J genes are TRBV5-1 and TRBJ2-7; 8 nucleotides match TRBD2. The CDR3 runs 17 residues. The V segment lost 0 bases and the J segment 2 bases; nucleotides outside the gene matches: 10. Germline CDR1 and CDR2: SGHRS and YFSETQ. The full variable domain, in which reference TRBV5-1 and TRBJ2-7 provide the parts outside the CDR3, is KAGVTQTPRYLIKTRGQQVTLSCSPISGHRSVSWYQQTPGQGLQFLFEYFSETQRNKGNFPGRFSGRQFSNSRSEMNVSTLELGDSALYLCASSLVQIAGGAYEQYFGPGTRLTVT.

The CDR3 protein is CASSRPLTPGTSPIQQYF. CDR3 nucleotide sequence: TGTGCCAGCAGCCGCCCCCTTACCCCCGGGACTTCCCCAATCCAGCAGTACTTC. The gene calls are TRBV7-2 and TRBJ2-7; D might be TRBD2 (6 bases). This CDR3 is built from 18 residues. The germline V gene has CDR1 SGHTA and CDR2 FQGNSA. The V end was cut by 5 bases, the J end by 8 bases, with 31 bases between. Combining the CDR3 with reference TRBV7-2 and TRBJ2-7 gives the whole variable domain GAGVSQSPSNKVTEKGKDVELRCDPISGHTALYWYRQSLGQGLEFLIYFQGNSAPDKSGLPSDRFSAERTGGSVSTLTIQRTQQEDSAVYLCASSRPLTPGTSPIQQYFGPGTRLTVT.

This chain joins TRBV19 and TRBJ1-4; 8 nucleotides agree with TRBD1. J gave up 7 bases and V 5 bases, and 6 bases lay outside the gene matches. CDR1 and CDR2 from the germline V gene are LNHDA and SQIVND (reference sequence). The CDR3 has 14 residues. CDR3: CASSPTGGSEKLFF. CDR3 bases: TGTGCCAGTAGTCCAACAGGGGGGAGTGAAAAACTGTTTTTT.

This chain uses TRBV5-1 with TRBJ2-7, with D perhaps matching TRBD2 (5 bases). Germline lookup yields CDR1 SGHRS and CDR2 YFSETQ. CDR3 length: 12 residues. Deletions cut 4 bases from V and 3 bases from J, with 8 bases between. CDR3 bases: TGCGCCAGCAGCGGGGAGAACTACGAGCAGTACTTC. This encodes CASSGENYEQYF.

In regard to this clone: A clone one base away is much larger, so this may be a read error. The identical CDR3 is also encoded by other nucleotide sequences in the sample. This chain uses TRBV9 with TRBJ1-1; D is undetermined. V gave up 0 bases and J gave up 2 bases, with 5 bases separating them. Germline assignment: CDR1 SGDLS and CDR2 YYNGEE. CDR3 size: 13 residues. The DNA of the CDR3 is TGTGCCAGCAGCGTAGCAGGTAACACTGAAGCTTTCTTT. Its protein is CASSVAGNTEAFF.

Only a few counts were recorded for this clone. The chain links TRBV6-1 to TRBJ2-7; the D gene is possibly TRBD2 (5 bases). Germline V lookup: CDR1 MNHNS, CDR2 SASEGT. This CDR3 region has 14 residues. Between the trimmed V and J ends, which lost 6 bases and 3 bases, there was a span of 15 bases. The CDR3 bases are TGTGCCAGCAGGAGCGCTAGAGGGTACTACGAGCAGTACTTC. This encodes CASRSARGYYEQYF.

The chain links TRBV21-1 to TRBJ2-3; TRBD2 was called by the table and not checked on the DNA. TRBV21-1 is designated a pseudogene. The CDR3 contains 14 residues. The CDR3 DNA reads TGTGCCAGCAGCAAAGGAGAGCGACTAGATACGCAGTATTTT. It yields the protein CASSKGERLDTQYF.

A word on this clone: The same CDR3 arises from other DNA sequences in this sample as well. The chain links TRBV5-6 to TRBJ1-2; D is ambiguous. Trimming pared 0 bases from V and 0 bases from J, leaving 6 bases between. CDR3 length: 14 residues. Looked up from germline, CDR1 is SGHDT and CDR2 is YYEEEE. The CDR3 reads CASSLDRSNYGYTF. The CDR3 DNA reads as TGTGCCAGCAGCTTGGACCGTTCTAACTATGGCTACACCTTC.

J is TRBJ1-4 and V is TRBV19; D unresolved. Trimming took off 3 bases at V and 5 bases at J, with 4 bases between the two ends. This CDR3 contains 12 residues. Germline-derived CDR1 and CDR2 are LNHDA and SQIVND (reference sequence). The CDR3 loop is CASSIRNEKLFF. The CDR3 DNA sequence: TGTGCCAGTAGTATCCGCAATGAAAAACTGTTTTTT. Variable domain in full (rest from reference TRBV19 and TRBJ1-4): DGGITQSPKYLFRKEGQNVTLSCEQNLNHDAMYWYRQDPGQGLRLIYYSQIVNDFQKGDIAEGYSVSREKKESFPLTVTSAQKNPTAFYLCASSIRNEKLFFGSGTQLSVL.

V gene TRBV29-1 combines with J gene TRBJ2-6; no reliable D call. Between the trimmed V and J ends, which lost 7 bases and 1 base, there was a span of 8 bases. This CDR3 comprises 13 residues. CDR1 is SQVTM, CDR2 ANQGSEA, per germline. CDR3 residues: CSAQPSGANVLTF. CDR3 nucleotides: TGCAGCGCCCAGCCGTCTGGGGCCAACGTCCTGACTTTC.

The rearrangement uses TRBV6-1 and TRBJ2-2; 8 nucleotides match TRBD1. Losses at the gene ends were 6 bases for V and 4 bases for J; bases not matched to a gene: 7. Germline V gene data show CDR1 as MNHNS and CDR2 as SASEGT. The CDR3 loop spans 15 amino acids. CDR3 protein: CASREQGAATGELFF. CDR3 bases: TGTGCCAGCAGGGAGCAGGGGGCAGCCACCGGGGAGCTGTTTTTT.